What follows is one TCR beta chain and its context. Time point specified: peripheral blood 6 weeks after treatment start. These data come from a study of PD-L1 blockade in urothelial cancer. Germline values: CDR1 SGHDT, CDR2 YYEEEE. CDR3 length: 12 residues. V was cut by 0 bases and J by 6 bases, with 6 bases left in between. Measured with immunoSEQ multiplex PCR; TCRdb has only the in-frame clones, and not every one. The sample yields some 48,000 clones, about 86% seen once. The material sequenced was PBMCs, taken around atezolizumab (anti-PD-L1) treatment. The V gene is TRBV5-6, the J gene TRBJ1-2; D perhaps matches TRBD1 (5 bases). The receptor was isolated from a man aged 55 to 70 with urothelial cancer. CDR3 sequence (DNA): TGTGCCAGCAGCTTGGAACAGGATGGCTACACCTTC. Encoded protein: CASSLEQDGYTF.